One TCR beta chain is described in this entry. What this receptor recognizes is not known. No qualities accompany the bases; no much larger clone lies one base away. The sample belongs to a study of cytomegalovirus exposure and HLA in healthy donors (dated by TCRdb to 2016 to 2017). With regard to the full study: According to an earlier analysis of 587 of the donors, about 179 million T cells yielded some 110 million unique TCR beta sequences and roughly 280 Gb of sequence data. About 280 gigabases of sequencing data and 70 million to 100 million unique TCR sequences made up an early release that covered approximately 620 HLA-typed donors. Of the 350 to 450 genotyped donors, over 80% were placed in the genetic ancestry cluster associated with self-reported Caucasian donors. The study aimed to test whether signatures of past pathogen exposure could be identified by cataloging public T cell receptors. Using immunosequencing, the study profiled T cell repertoires from approximately 700 subjects and related those repertoires to cytomegalovirus serostatus. Besides the first cohort of around 670 subjects, a separate validation cohort made up of some 110 different subjects was used. The study combined high-throughput TCR immunosequencing, statistical association of individual TCRs with disease status, and machine learning to predict cytomegalovirus infection status. In a later analysis, previously published TCR beta repertoires from hundreds of donors were re-analyzed and high-resolution HLA genotyping was added so that TCR occurrence patterns could be studied. In the later analysis, no new phenotypic data were used to find candidate immune exposures; instead, reliance was placed on TCR beta sequences and their occurrence across donors. An earlier analysis of 500 to 650 of the donors applied high-throughput TCR beta sequencing to assess whether each TCR beta V gene segment acted as functional or pseudogenic. Donor age, sex, ethnicity and CMV serostatus were compiled together with the repertoire data. In a later genetic analysis, genome-wide SNP genotypes for about 65% of the roughly 700 donors were used, and that subset was treated as a discovery cohort. All discovery cohort repertoires had been generated on a single sequencing platform. Class I and class II HLA loci were covered by the typing at four-digit resolution. The number of donors typed differed by locus, with roughly 629-640 for A, B, C, DRB1 and DQB1, 522 for DQA1, 606 for DPA1, and around 460 for DPB1. Roughly 5 DR-DQ haplotypes were treated as single units for association and clustering because of strong linkage in the cohort. Across some 400 genotyped donors of the cohort, an average of roughly 200,000 unique TCR beta nucleotide sequences per donor were sequenced, and roughly 18% of those sequences were non-productive. Paper-wide results and their limitations: In vitro tests confirmed that three of the cytomegalovirus-associated TCR beta chains recognize cytomegalovirus antigens. While some public TCRs were present in many individuals, most TCR sequences turned up only very rarely across donors. HLA typing was unavailable for some donors at each locus, so association tests used only the typed subset. The study listed 150 to 200 TCR beta chains as associated with cytomegalovirus. In a later analysis, HLA-associated TCR beta chains were found to be more clonally expanded and to have lower generation probabilities than equally common non-associated chains. In this cohort, only TCR beta chains were sequenced, and detectable features were limited by the absence of alpha or paired-chain data. According to a later analysis, TCR association rates differed among HLA loci, with DRB1 alleles showing the most associated TCRs and HLA-C alleles showing the fewest. According to a later analysis, most CMV-associated TCR beta chains appeared to be HLA-restricted, and the HLA associations seemed to be driven largely by CMV exposure. CMV serostatus was the only immune exposure information available for the cohort. According to a later analysis, parvovirus B19, influenza, CMV and Epstein-Barr virus appeared linked to several top co-occurrence clusters. When HLA alleles, especially DR and DQ, strongly co-occurred, attributing TCR associations to individual alleles was difficult. A further reported finding was that TCR beta sequences accurately predicted the HLA-A and HLA-B alleles for most subjects in the first cohort. Sequencing depth was assumed to be roughly uniform across donors in the presence/absence analyses, though that assumption may not hold. Seventeen rarely observed V segments, including chromosome 9 orphons, were excluded from the earlier analysis of about 600 of the donors because counts were too low. V-gene and J-gene trimming of TCR beta chains was associated with a missense DCLRE1C variant in a later genetic analysis, and the association was replicated in an independent cohort. The authors suggested that the approach could potentially be generalized to other disease states and immunological phenotypes. According to a later genetic analysis, donors in an Asian-associated ancestry cluster had fewer N-insertions in productive TCRs than the approximately 630-donor mean. Linkage disequilibrium might explain the correlated functional status among segregating V segments, but an unknown experimental factor could not be excluded. Specific HLA alleles were associated with over 15,000 TCR beta sequences at a false discovery rate of 0.05 in a later analysis. A cluster of highly shared sequence variants was judged likely to represent a technical artifact of the sequencing pipeline. Some IMGT-functional V segments, including TRBV6-2 and TRBV6-3, could not be distinguished by the 87-base-pair reads and were therefore excluded. An earlier analysis of around 540 of the donors showed that most TCR beta V segments appeared in productive rearrangements either about 90% or about 30% of the time, which broadly matched IMGT annotations. The classifier was reported to diagnose cytomegalovirus status with high specificity and sensitivity in both the original and validation cohorts.

The cohort consisted of some 730 healthy bone marrow donors. At the time of sampling, all cohort members were nominally healthy, though unrecorded immune exposures were likely present. The donor was CMV seropositive and was included in the group of 250 to 350 seropositive cohort members. Each donor provided a peripheral blood sample, and peripheral blood mononuclear cells were used for TCR beta sequencing. The Qiagen DNeasy Blood Extraction Kit was used to extract genomic DNA from the blood cell samples. The receptor library was made with the immunoSEQ multiplex PCR assay. For the multiplex PCR, a mixture combining 60 forward primers for TCR Vbeta segments and 13 reverse primers for TCR Jbeta segments was used. Amplification of the CDR3 region of rearranged TCR beta genes was performed with a multiplex PCR assay on genomic DNA. The amplified TCR beta libraries were sequenced on the Illumina HiSeq System as 87-base-pair reads. Per the original workflow: In a later analysis, 70 million to 95 million unique TCR beta chains were counted across the roughly 610 repertoires, and around 11 million of these chains were shared by at least two donors. Raw reads were error-corrected and collapsed into unique sequences by a nearest-neighbor algorithm in which closely related sequences were merged to remove PCR and sequencing errors. To assign V, D and J gene segments, CDR3 sequences were aligned to IMGT reference sequences. For a sequence to be retained, a match of at least six nucleotides to both a V gene segment and a J gene segment was required. A rearrangement was called productive if the CDR3 had no stop codons and remained in frame with V and J, and every other rearrangement was called non-productive. CDR3 was defined by IMGT convention, running from the second conserved V-encoded cysteine to the conserved J-encoded phenylalanine. The earlier analysis of about 640 of the donors excluded any sequence lacking an unambiguous match to a single V gene segment. In an earlier analysis of around 600 of the donors, V segments were called functional above 56.7% productive rearrangements and were called segregating when the between-donor standard deviation exceeded 5%. A statistical classification framework was built for diagnosing cytomegalovirus status from the catalog of TCR beta chain sequences. In a later analysis, V and J genes were assigned by comparing TCR nucleotide sequences against IMGT/GENE-DB human TR gene sequences. In a later analysis, CDR3 sequences and most-parsimonious VDJ recombination scenarios were assigned using the TCRdist pipeline. A later analysis defined each TCR beta chain by its CDR3 amino acid sequence plus V-gene family, and excluded reads lacking a unique V-gene family. A later analysis removed several hundred highly shared, low-generation-probability nucleotide sequences to deal with suspected cross-contamination and a sequencing artifact. A later analysis calculated a clonal expansion index for each public chain from normalized within-repertoire ranks of inferred template counts. A later analysis computed generation probabilities with a VDJ recombination model fitted to out-of-frame rearrangements, and checked the results against IGoR. In a later analysis, hypergeometric tests were used to score TCR-TCR, TCR-HLA and TCR-CMV co-occurrence, with a repertoire-size bias correction applied to TCR pairs. In a later analysis, false discovery rates were estimated by permuting HLA or CMV assignments 20 times. In a later analysis, co-occurring TCRs were grouped with DBSCAN, and TCRdist sequence similarity was added when clustering was performed within HLA-allele-positive subsets. For co-occurrence clustering, repertoires with fewer than 30,000 or more than 120,000 public chains were excluded, along with a handful of repertoires with anomalous nucleotide sharing. Drawn from immuneACCESS, this table holds only the in-frame rearrangements with V and J called that TCRdb kept. Clones are partly lost; checked studies trace under half to an unresolved V gene and leave the rest unexplained. That table supplies the V and J calls and clone size; D and trimming were determined from the DNA. The sample contains some 250,000 clones, 80% to 85% of them found a single time. Of the sample, about 7.3% is held by the ten largest clones.

Including cysteine and phenylalanine, the CDR3 has 15 amino acids. The entry retains the CDR3 DNA only, 45 bases that are in frame from base 1. CDR1 and CDR2 are drawn from the germline V gene: SGHRS, YFSETQ. V is trimmed back by 0 bases and J by 6 bases, and the junction contains 4 bases that no gene match accounts for. The chain uses TRBV5-1 and TRBJ1-5; 9 junctional bases match TRBD1. The sequencing input was PBMCs. The sequence was obtained from a woman aged 60-75 years in good health and CMV-seropositive. The CDR3 amino acid sequence is: CASSLGTGEFQPQHF. The DNA sequence is TGCGCCAGCAGCTTGGGGACAGGGGAATTTCAGCCCCAGCATTTT. Where the CDR3 stops, the reference TRBV5-1 and TRBJ1-5 genes take over; the full variable domain is KAGVTQTPRYLIKTRGQQVTLSCSPISGHRSVSWYQQTPGQGLQFLFEYFSETQRNKGNFPGRFSGRQFSNSRSEMNVSTLELGDSALYLCASSLGTGEFQPQHFGDGTRLSIL.